This T cell receptor (beta chain) was observed in a study of blood T cell repertoires in COVID-19. As for the study in general: Italy, Spain and the United States were the sources of the convalescent and acute COVID-19 samples. In each case, the material was cDNA or gDNA derived from T cells, B-cell-depleted T cells, or PBMCs.

This CDR3 has 16 amino acids. From germline, CDR1 is WSHSY and CDR2 SAAADI. Between the trimmed V and J ends, which lost 3 bases and 1 base, there was a span of 15 bases. Original processing methods: Scientists estimated how many nucleated cells there were by amplifying reference gene primers. Generated by immunoSEQ multiplex PCR, the TCRdb table keeps only in-frame clones and is missing some. V, J and clone size are those of that table, while D and trimming were read from the DNA. The data contain approximately 90,000 clones, 90% of them singletons. The sequencing input was peripheral blood. The sequence derives from a man in his sixties with acute or convalescent COVID-19. The genes are TRBV10-2 and TRBJ1-2; a weak D match, TRBD1 (5 bases). DNA of the CDR3: TGCGCCAGCAGTGAAAGTGTACAGGAGATTAACTATGGCTACACCTTC. Translated, it gives CASSESVQEINYGYTF.